A selection of T cell receptor beta chains follows, all from one sample in a study of T cells in Graves' hyperthyroidism and ophthalmopathy. MiXCR, applied by TCRdb to the multiplex PCR reads, yields one record per CDR3 protein. The sample lists approximately 690,000 distinct CDR3 sequences, 20% occurring once. Specimen: blood. The receptors were gathered from a man in his thirties or forties with Graves' ophthalmopathy. CDR3s include the opening cysteine and the closing phenylalanine or tryptophan. The order of the fields is clone size, V gene, J gene, D gene, CDR3 DNA, CDR3 protein. A D gene is named only where the DNA matches it firmly. Not all rows give a size; the values are once, few, many and, for expanded clones, a class.

clone size: many
V gene: TRBV2
J gene: TRBJ2-3
D gene: .
CDR3 DNA: TGTGCCAGCAGTGAGACGCGGGCCTCTAGCACAGATACGCAGTATTTT
CDR3 protein: CASSETRASSTDTQYF

clone size: few
V gene: TRBV4-1
J gene: TRBJ2-5
D gene: .
CDR3 DNA: TGCGCCAGCAGCCAAGGTCCGGGGGCAGGGGAGACCCAGTACTTC
CDR3 protein: CASSQGPGAGETQYF

clone size: .
V gene: TRBV28
J gene: TRBJ1-5
D gene: .
CDR3 DNA: TGTGCCAGCAGCCCCGGCCGGGGAGATTATCAGCCCCAGCATTTT
CDR3 protein: CASSPGRGDYQPQHF

clone size: few
V gene: TRBV28
J gene: TRBJ2-7
D gene: TRBD1
CDR3 DNA: TGTGCCAGCAGAGACAGGGGGCCCACCTACGAGCAGTACTTC
CDR3 protein: CASRDRGPTYEQYF

clone size: many
V gene: TRBV7-2
J gene: TRBJ2-1
D gene: .
CDR3 DNA: TGTGCCAGCAGCTTAGCCCAGACCCAAGGGCAGTTCTTC
CDR3 protein: CASSLAQTQGQFF

clone size: many
V gene: TRBV5-1
J gene: TRBJ1-5
D gene: .
CDR3 DNA: TGCGCCAGCAGCTTGGGAAATGGGCAGCCCCAGCATTTT
CDR3 protein: CASSLGNGQPQHF

clone size: .
V gene: TRBV6-2/TRBV6-3
J gene: TRBJ2-1
D gene: TRBD2
CDR3 DNA: TGTGCCAGCAGCCTAGGACTAGCGTCTAGCTCCTACAATGAGCAGTTCTTC
CDR3 protein: CASSLGLASSSYNEQFF

clone size: few
V gene: TRBV24-1
J gene: TRBJ2-2
D gene: TRBD2
CDR3 DNA: TGTGCCACCAGTGATTTACCCGGGACTAGCGGCACCGGGGAGCTGTTTTTT
CDR3 protein: CATSDLPGTSGTGELFF

clone size: few
V gene: TRBV20-1
J gene: TRBJ2-1
D gene: TRBD2
CDR3 DNA: TGCAGTGCTAGTAAGCGGCTAGCGGGAAAGAACAATGAGCAGTTCTTC
CDR3 protein: CSASKRLAGKNNEQFF

clone size: many
V gene: TRBV20-1
J gene: TRBJ1-1
D gene: .
CDR3 DNA: TGCAGTGCTTGGAACACTGAAGCTTTCTTT
CDR3 protein: CSAWNTEAFF

clone size: .
V gene: TRBV19
J gene: TRBJ2-5
D gene: TRBD2
CDR3 DNA: TGTGCCAGTAGGCTAGCGGAGGGCCTCCAAGAGACCCAGTACTTC
CDR3 protein: CASRLAEGLQETQYF

clone size: many
V gene: TRBV2
J gene: TRBJ2-4
D gene: .
CDR3 DNA: TGTGCCAGCAGTGAGATGGTGGCCAAAAACATTCAGTACTTC
CDR3 protein: CASSEMVAKNIQYF

clone size: few
V gene: TRBV4-1
J gene: TRBJ2-2
D gene: .
CDR3 DNA: TGCGCCAGCAGCCAGGGGGTTGGTACCGGGGAGCTGTTTTTT
CDR3 protein: CASSQGVGTGELFF

clone size: once
V gene: TRBV28
J gene: TRBJ2-3
D gene: TRBD1
CDR3 DNA: TGTGCCAGTACCCATAGAGGACAGGGGGCGGATACGCAGTATTTT
CDR3 protein: CASTHRGQGADTQYF

clone size: once
V gene: TRBV4-1
J gene: TRBJ2-7
D gene: TRBD2
CDR3 DNA: TGCGCCAGCAGCCAAGAACCTAGCGGGAGATCCTACGAGCAGTACTTC
CDR3 protein: CASSQEPSGRSYEQYF

clone size: many
V gene: TRBV12-3/TRBV12-4
J gene: TRBJ1-6
D gene: TRBD1
CDR3 DNA: TGTGCCAGCAGTCTCAACAGGGGGCGCGATTCACCCCTCCACTTT
CDR3 protein: CASSLNRGRDSPLHF

clone size: .
V gene: TRBV20-1
J gene: TRBJ2-7
D gene: .
CDR3 DNA: TGCAGTGCTAGAGGGGTTCCTGCGGCCTACGAGCAGTACTTC
CDR3 protein: CSARGVPAAYEQYF

clone size: many
V gene: TRBV6-1
J gene: TRBJ1-2
D gene: TRBD1
CDR3 DNA: TGTGCCAGCAGTGAAACAGGGGTGGGCTATGGCTACACCTTC
CDR3 protein: CASSETGVGYGYTF

clone size: many
V gene: TRBV30
J gene: TRBJ2-1
D gene: .
CDR3 DNA: TGTGCCTGGAAACGAACGGGTGGCGGTGAGCAGTTCTTC
CDR3 protein: CAWKRTGGGEQFF

clone size: .
V gene: TRBV6-1
J gene: TRBJ2-7
D gene: TRBD2
CDR3 DNA: TGTGCCAGCAGTGAAGCGGGACTAGCTGTCTACGAGCAGTACTTC
CDR3 protein: CASSEAGLAVYEQYF

clone size: many
V gene: TRBV5-6
J gene: TRBJ2-3
D gene: .
CDR3 DNA: TGTGCCAGCAGCTTCTTTCACGCCTTCACAGATACGCAGTATTTT
CDR3 protein: CASSFFHAFTDTQYF

clone size: .
V gene: TRBV29-1
J gene: TRBJ2-1
D gene: .
CDR3 DNA: TGCGGGGCAATCTTAAGGGGTGAGCAGTTCTTC
CDR3 protein: CGAILRGEQFF

clone size: few
V gene: TRBV24-1
J gene: TRBJ2-3
D gene: .
CDR3 DNA: TGTGCCACCAGTGATTTTTCGACCGGATCGCAGTATTTT
CDR3 protein: CATSDFSTGSQYF

clone size: few
V gene: TRBV19
J gene: TRBJ1-1
D gene: .
CDR3 DNA: TGTGCCAGTAGTATAGATCAAGACAGCCACACTGAAGCTTTCTTT
CDR3 protein: CASSIDQDSHTEAFF

clone size: .
V gene: TRBV6-1
J gene: TRBJ2-7
D gene: .
CDR3 DNA: TGTGCCAGCGGTGGTGGCATCGACGAGCAGTACTTC
CDR3 protein: CASGGGIDEQYF

clone size: few
V gene: TRBV7-2
J gene: TRBJ2-5
D gene: TRBD1
CDR3 DNA: TGTGCCAGCAGCCTAGACAGGGGGGACCAAGAGACCCAGTACTTC
CDR3 protein: CASSLDRGDQETQYF

clone size: few
V gene: TRBV4-1
J gene: TRBJ2-1
D gene: .
CDR3 DNA: TGCGCCAGCAGCCTTCCCCCTGGGGATGAGCAGTTCTTC
CDR3 protein: CASSLPPGDEQFF

clone size: many
V gene: TRBV30
J gene: TRBJ1-1
D gene: .
CDR3 DNA: TGTGCCTGGAAAGCGGGGGGAGGCACTGAAGCTTTCTTT
CDR3 protein: CAWKAGGGTEAFF

clone size: many
V gene: TRBV28
J gene: TRBJ1-2
D gene: TRBD1
CDR3 DNA: TGTGCCAGCAGTTCTCCGGGACAGGGGGCCGGTTATGGCTACACCTTC
CDR3 protein: CASSSPGQGAGYGYTF

clone size: .
V gene: TRBV12-3/TRBV12-4
J gene: TRBJ2-3
D gene: .
CDR3 DNA: TGTGCCAGCAGTGGCGGGGGCGACACAGATACGCAGTATTTT
CDR3 protein: CASSGGGDTDTQYF

clone size: many
V gene: TRBV3-1
J gene: TRBJ2-7
D gene: .
CDR3 DNA: TGTGCCAGCAGCCCTGGGACGCCACCGCAGCAGTACTTC
CDR3 protein: CASSPGTPPQQYF

clone size: .
V gene: TRBV15
J gene: TRBJ1-1
D gene: TRBD1
CDR3 DNA: TGTGCCACCAGCGCCCGGGACAGGGTGAACACTGAAGCTTTCTTT
CDR3 protein: CATSARDRVNTEAFF

clone size: .
V gene: TRBV20-1
J gene: TRBJ2-7
D gene: .
CDR3 DNA: TGCAGTGCTTTGAATCGCAGCTCCTACGAGCAGTACTTC
CDR3 protein: CSALNRSSYEQYF

clone size: few
V gene: TRBV5-5
J gene: TRBJ2-5
D gene: .
CDR3 DNA: TGTGCCAGCAGCTTGACGCGGGGCGAAGAGACCCAGTACTTC
CDR3 protein: CASSLTRGEETQYF

clone size: many
V gene: TRBV6-5
J gene: TRBJ2-7
D gene: TRBD2
CDR3 DNA: TGTGCCAGCAGTTACTCAGGGACTAGCGGGGTCTACGAGCAGTACTTC
CDR3 protein: CASSYSGTSGVYEQYF

clone size: .
V gene: TRBV5-1
J gene: TRBJ2-2
D gene: .
CDR3 DNA: TGCGCCAGCAGGGAGACTAGCGGGGAGCTGTTTTTT
CDR3 protein: CASRETSGELFF

clone size: many
V gene: TRBV28
J gene: TRBJ2-7
D gene: .
CDR3 DNA: TGTGCCAGCAGTTTACGTGGCGGAACCTCCTACGAGCAGTACTTC
CDR3 protein: CASSLRGGTSYEQYF

clone size: .
V gene: TRBV19
J gene: TRBJ1-6
D gene: .
CDR3 DNA: TGTGCCAGTAGTATAACCCCTTGGCTGGGCCCGACAGGCGCCGACTATAATTCACCCCTCCACTTT
CDR3 protein: CASSITPWLGPTGADYNSPLHF

clone size: .
V gene: TRBV3-1
J gene: TRBJ1-5
D gene: .
CDR3 DNA: TGTGCCAGCGGCCAAGATGGTAGAGACAATCAGCCCCAGCATTTT
CDR3 protein: CASGQDGRDNQPQHF

clone size: .
V gene: TRBV6-9
J gene: TRBJ1-1
D gene: .
CDR3 DNA: TGTGCCAGCAGTTACCTGGGGGCGAGCACTGAAGCTTTCTTT
CDR3 protein: CASSYLGASTEAFF

clone size: few
V gene: TRBV28
J gene: TRBJ1-6
D gene: TRBD1
CDR3 DNA: TGTGCCAGCAGTTCCCCGACAGGGATAAGCTCACCCCTCCACTTT
CDR3 protein: CASSSPTGISSPLHF

clone size: many
V gene: TRBV11-2
J gene: TRBJ2-2
D gene: .
CDR3 DNA: TGTGCCAGCAGCCCAAGGAAGTGGGAGAGAGATGACGGGGAGCTGTTTTTT
CDR3 protein: CASSPRKWERDDGELFF